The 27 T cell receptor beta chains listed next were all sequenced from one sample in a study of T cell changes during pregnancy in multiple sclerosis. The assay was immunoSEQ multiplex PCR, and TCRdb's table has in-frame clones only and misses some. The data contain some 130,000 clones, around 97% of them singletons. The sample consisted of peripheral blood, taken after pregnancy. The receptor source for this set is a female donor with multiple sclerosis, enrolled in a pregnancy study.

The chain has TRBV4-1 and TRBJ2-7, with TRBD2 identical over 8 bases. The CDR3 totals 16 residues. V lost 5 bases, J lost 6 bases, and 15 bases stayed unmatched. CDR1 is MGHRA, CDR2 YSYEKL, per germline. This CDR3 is CASSTGYGTSGPEQYF. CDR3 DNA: TGCGCCAGCAGCACAGGATACGGGACTAGTGGTCCCGAGCAGTACTTC.

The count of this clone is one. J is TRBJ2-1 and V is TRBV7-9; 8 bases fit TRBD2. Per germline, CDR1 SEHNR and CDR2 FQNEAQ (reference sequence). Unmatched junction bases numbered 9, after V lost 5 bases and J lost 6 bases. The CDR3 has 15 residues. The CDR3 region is CASSPVTSGFNEQFF. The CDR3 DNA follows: TGTGCCAGCAGCCCCGTTACTAGCGGATTCAATGAGCAGTTCTTC.

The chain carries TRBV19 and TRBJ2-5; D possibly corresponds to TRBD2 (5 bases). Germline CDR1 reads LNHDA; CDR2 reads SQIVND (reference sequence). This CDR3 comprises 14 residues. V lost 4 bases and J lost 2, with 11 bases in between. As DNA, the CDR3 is TGTGCCAGTAGTACTCCGGACTTGCAAGAGACCCAGTACTTC. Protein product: CASSTPDLQETQYF. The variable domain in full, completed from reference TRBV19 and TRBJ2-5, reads DGGITQSPKYLFRKEGQNVTLSCEQNLNHDAMYWYRQDPGQGLRLIYYSQIVNDFQKGDIAEGYSVSREKKESFPLTVTSAQKNPTAFYLCASSTPDLQETQYFGPGTRLLVL.

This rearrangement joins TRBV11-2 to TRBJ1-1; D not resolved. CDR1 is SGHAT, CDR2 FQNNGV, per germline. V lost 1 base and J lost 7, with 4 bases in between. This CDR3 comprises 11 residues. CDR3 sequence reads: CASSLVNEAFF. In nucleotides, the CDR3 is TGTGCCAGCAGCTTAGTTAATGAAGCTTTCTTT.

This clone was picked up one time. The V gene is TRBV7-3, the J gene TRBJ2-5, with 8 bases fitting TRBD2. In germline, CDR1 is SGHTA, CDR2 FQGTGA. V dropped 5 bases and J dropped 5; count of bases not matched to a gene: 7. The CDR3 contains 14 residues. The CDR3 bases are TGTGCCAGCAGCCCCGCGGGGGGAGTGGAGACCCAGTACTTC. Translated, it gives CASSPAGGVETQYF.

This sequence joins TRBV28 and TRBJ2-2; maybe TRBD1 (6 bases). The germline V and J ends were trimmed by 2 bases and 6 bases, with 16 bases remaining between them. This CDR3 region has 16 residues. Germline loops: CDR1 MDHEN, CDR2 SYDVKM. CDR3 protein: CASSLMAGARPGELFF. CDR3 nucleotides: TGTGCCAGCAGTTTAATGGCAGGGGCGCGACCCGGGGAGCTGTTTTTT.

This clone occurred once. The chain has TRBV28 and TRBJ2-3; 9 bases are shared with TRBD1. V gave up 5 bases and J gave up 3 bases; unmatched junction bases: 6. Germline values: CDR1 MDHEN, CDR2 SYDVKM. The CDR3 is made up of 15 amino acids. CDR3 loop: CASSGQGSWTDTQYF. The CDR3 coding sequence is TGTGCCAGCAGTGGACAGGGGAGTTGGACAGATACGCAGTATTTT.

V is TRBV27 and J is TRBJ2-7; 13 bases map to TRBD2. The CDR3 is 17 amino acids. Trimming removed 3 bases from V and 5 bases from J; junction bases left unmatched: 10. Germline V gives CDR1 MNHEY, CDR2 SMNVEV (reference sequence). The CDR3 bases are TGTGCCAGCAGTTTCCGAGGACTAGCGGGAGTGTTGAACGAGCAGTACTTC. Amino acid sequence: CASSFRGLAGVLNEQYF.

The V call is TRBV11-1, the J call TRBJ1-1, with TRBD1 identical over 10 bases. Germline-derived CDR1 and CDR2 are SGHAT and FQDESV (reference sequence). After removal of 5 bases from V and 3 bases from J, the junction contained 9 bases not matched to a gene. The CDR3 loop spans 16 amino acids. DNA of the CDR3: TGTGCCAGCAGCCTTGACAGGGGGCGAGGCGACACTGAAGCTTTCTTT. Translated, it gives CASSLDRGRGDTEAFF. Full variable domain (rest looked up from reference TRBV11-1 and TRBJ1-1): EAEVAQSPRYKITEKSQAVAFWCDPISGHATLYWYRQILGQGPELLVQFQDESVVDDSQLPKDRFSAERLKGVDSTLKIQPAELGDSAMYLCASSLDRGRGDTEAFFGQGTRLTVV.

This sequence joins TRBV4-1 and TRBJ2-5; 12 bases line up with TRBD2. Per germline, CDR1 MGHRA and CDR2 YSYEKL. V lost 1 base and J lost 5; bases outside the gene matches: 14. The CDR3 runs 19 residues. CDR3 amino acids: CASSQVSLAGGPGEETQYF. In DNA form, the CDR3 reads TGCGCCAGCAGCCAAGTTAGCCTAGCGGGAGGGCCTGGAGAGGAGACCCAGTACTTC.

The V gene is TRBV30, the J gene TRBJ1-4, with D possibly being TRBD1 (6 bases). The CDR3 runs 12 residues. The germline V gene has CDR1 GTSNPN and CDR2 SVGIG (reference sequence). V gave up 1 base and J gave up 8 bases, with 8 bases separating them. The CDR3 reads CAWSGDREKLFF. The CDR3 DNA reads TGTGCCTGGAGTGGAGACAGGGAAAAACTGTTTTTT.

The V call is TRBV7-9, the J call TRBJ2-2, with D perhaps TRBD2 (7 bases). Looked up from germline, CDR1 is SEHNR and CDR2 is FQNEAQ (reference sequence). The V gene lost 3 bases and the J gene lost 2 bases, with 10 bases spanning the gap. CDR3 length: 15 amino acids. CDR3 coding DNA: TGTGCCAGCAGCTTCTCGGGGGGCAACACCGGGGAGCTGTTTTTT. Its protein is CASSFSGGNTGELFF.

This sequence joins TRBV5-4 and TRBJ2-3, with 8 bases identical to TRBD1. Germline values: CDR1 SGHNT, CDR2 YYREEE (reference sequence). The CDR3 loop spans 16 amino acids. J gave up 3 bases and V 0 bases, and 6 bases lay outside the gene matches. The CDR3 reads CASSLAQDRATDTQYF. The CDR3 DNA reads TGTGCCAGCAGCTTGGCCCAGGACAGGGCGACAGATACGCAGTATTTT.

The CDR3 nucleotides read TGTGCCAGTAGTATAGACCCCGAACTAGCTGATGAGCAGTTCTTC. It is translated as CASSIDPELADEQFF. V is TRBV19 and J is TRBJ2-1, with D perhaps TRBD2 (6 bases). Germline lookup yields CDR1 LNHDA and CDR2 SQIVND (reference sequence). The ends were cut back, 0 bases at V and 8 bases at J, with 14 bases in the middle. The CDR3 length is 15 residues. The full variable domain, in which reference TRBV19 and TRBJ2-1 provide the parts outside the CDR3, is DGGITQSPKYLFRKEGQNVTLSCEQNLNHDAMYWYRQDPGQGLRLIYYSQIVNDFQKGDIAEGYSVSREKKESFPLTVTSAQKNPTAFYLCASSIDPELADEQFFGPGTRLTVL.

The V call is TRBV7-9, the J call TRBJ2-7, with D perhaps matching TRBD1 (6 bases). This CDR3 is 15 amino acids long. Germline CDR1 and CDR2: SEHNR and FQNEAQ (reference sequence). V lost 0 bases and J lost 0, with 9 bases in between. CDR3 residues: CASSLATGTSYEQYF. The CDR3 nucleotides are TGTGCCAGCAGCTTAGCTACAGGGACCTCCTACGAGCAGTACTTC.

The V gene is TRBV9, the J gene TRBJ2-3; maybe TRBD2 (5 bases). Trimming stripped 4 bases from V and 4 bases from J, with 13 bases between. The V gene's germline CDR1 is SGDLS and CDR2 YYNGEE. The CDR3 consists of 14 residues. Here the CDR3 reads CASSTLHGADTQYF. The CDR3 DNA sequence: TGTGCCAGCAGCACCCTCCACGGGGCAGATACGCAGTATTTT.

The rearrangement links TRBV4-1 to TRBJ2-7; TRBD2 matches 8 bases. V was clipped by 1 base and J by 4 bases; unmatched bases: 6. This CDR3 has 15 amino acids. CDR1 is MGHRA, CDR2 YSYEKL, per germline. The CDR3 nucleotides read TGCGCCAGCAGCCAAGGGAGGACTAGCACGTACGAGCAGTACTTC. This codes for CASSQGRTSTYEQYF.

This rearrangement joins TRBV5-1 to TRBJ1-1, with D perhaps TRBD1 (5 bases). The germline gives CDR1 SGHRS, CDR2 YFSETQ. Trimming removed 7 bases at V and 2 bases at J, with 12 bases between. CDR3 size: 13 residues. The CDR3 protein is CASQATGNTEAFF. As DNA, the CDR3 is TGCGCCAGCCAAGCTACAGGTAACACTGAAGCTTTCTTT.

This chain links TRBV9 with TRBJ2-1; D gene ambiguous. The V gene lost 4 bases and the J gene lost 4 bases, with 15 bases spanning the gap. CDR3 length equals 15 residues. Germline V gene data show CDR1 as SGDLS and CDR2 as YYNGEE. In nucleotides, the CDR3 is TGTGCCAGCAGCCCCTTGGCCAGCGCATACAATGAGCAGTTCTTC. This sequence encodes CASSPLASAYNEQFF.

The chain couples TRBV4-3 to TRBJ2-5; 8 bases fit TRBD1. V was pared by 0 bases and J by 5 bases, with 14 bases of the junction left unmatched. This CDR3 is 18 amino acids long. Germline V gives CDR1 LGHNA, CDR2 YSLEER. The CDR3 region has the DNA TGCGCCAGCAGCCAAGATTTCCAGGGGGCAGGGCGGGTTGAGACCCAGTACTTC. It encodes CASSQDFQGAGRVETQYF.

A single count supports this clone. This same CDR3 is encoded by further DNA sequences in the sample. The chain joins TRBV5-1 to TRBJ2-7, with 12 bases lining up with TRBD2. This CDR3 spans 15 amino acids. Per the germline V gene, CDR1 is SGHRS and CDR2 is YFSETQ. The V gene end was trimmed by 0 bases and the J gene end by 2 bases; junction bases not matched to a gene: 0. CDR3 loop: CASSLGTSGAYEQYF. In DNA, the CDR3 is TGCGCCAGCAGCTTGGGGACTAGCGGGGCCTACGAGCAGTACTTC.

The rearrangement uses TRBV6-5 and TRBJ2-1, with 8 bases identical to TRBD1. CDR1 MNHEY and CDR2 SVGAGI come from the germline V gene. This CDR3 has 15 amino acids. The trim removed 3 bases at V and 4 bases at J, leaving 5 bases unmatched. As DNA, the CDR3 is TGTGCCAGCAGTTATGGGCAGGGGGCTTACAATGAGCAGTTCTTC. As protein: CASSYGQGAYNEQFF.

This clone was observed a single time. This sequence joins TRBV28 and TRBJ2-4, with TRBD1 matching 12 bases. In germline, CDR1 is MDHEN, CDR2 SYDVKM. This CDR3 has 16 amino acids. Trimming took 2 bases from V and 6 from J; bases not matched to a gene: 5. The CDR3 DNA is TGTGCCAGCAGTTTACCGGGACAGGGGGCGGGAAACATTCAGTACTTC. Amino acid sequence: CASSLPGQGAGNIQYF. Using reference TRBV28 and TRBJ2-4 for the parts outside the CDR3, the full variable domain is DVKVTQSSRYLVKRTGEKVFLECVQDMDHENMFWYRQDPGLGLRLIYFSYDVKMKEKGDIPEGYSVSREKKERFSLILESASTNQTSMYLCASSLPGQGAGNIQYFGAGTRLSVL.

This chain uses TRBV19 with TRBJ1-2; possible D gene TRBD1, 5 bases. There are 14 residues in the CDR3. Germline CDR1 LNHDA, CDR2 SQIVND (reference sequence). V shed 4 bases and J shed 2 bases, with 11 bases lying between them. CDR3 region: CASSTTDSNYGYTF. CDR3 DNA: TGTGCCAGTAGTACCACAGACAGCAACTATGGCTACACCTTC. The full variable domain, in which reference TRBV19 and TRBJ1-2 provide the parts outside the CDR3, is DGGITQSPKYLFRKEGQNVTLSCEQNLNHDAMYWYRQDPGQGLRLIYYSQIVNDFQKGDIAEGYSVSREKKESFPLTVTSAQKNPTAFYLCASSTTDSNYGYTFGSGTRLTVV.

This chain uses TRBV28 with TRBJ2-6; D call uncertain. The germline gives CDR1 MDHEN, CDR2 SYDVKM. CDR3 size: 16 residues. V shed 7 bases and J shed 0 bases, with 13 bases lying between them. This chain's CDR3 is CASTQARVSGANVLTF. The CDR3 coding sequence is TGTGCCAGCACCCAAGCCCGGGTCTCTGGGGCCAACGTCCTGACTTTC.

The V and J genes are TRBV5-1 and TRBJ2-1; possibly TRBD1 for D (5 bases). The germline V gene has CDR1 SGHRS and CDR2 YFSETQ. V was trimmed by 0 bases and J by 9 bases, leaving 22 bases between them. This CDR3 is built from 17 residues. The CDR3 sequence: CASSLDSLYLATGEQFF. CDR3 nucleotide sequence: TGCGCCAGCAGCTTGGACTCCCTTTATCTCGCAACAGGTGAGCAGTTCTTC. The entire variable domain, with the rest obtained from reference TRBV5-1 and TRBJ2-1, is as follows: KAGVTQTPRYLIKTRGQQVTLSCSPISGHRSVSWYQQTPGQGLQFLFEYFSETQRNKGNFPGRFSGRQFSNSRSEMNVSTLELGDSALYLCASSLDSLYLATGEQFFGPGTRLTVL.

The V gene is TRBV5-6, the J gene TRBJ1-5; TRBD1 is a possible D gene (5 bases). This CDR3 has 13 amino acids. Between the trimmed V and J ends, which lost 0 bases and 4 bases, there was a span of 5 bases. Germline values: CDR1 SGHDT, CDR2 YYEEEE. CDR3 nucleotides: TGTGCCAGCAGCTTGGGACAGAATCAGCCCCAGCATTTT. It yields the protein CASSLGQNQPQHF.